These T cell receptor beta chains were read from a single sample in a study of vaccination effects on CD4 cells after COVID-19. These receptors have no known antigen. Some clones are missing from TCRdb's copy, which holds only in-frame ones; the method was immunoSEQ multiplex PCR. The sample consists of roughly 53,000 clones, 75% to 85% of them appearing once. Specimen: CD4+ T cells from PBMCs cultured with HCoV-OC43 spike peptides, collected before COVID-19 vaccination. The source is a human donor who received a COVID-19 vaccine. CDR3s include the opening cysteine and the closing phenylalanine or tryptophan. A D gene is named only where the DNA matches it firmly. Some rows have no size entry. The others give once, few or many, or a class for an expanded clone.

>-|TRBJ1-5|TRBD1|TRBV30
TGTGCCTGGAGTGCCCCTCGGACAGGGTTTCAGCCCCAGCATTTT
CAWSAPRTGFQPQHF
>-|TRBJ1-5|-|TRBV6-2/TRBV6-3
TGTGCCAGCAGTTTGTCCCACAATCAGCCCCAGCATTTT
CASSLSHNQPQHF
>-|TRBJ2-5|TRBD1|TRBV11-2
TGTGCCAGCAGCTTAGTGACAGGGTGGGAGACCCAGTACTTC
CASSLVTGWETQYF
>-|TRBJ1-1|-|TRBV7-9
TGTGCCAGCAGCTTAGCGTCAGGCACTGAAGCTTTCTTT
CASSLASGTEAFF
>-|TRBJ2-5|TRBD1|TRBV7-9
TGTGCCAGCAGCTTTGGGGACAGGGGACGAGAGACCCAGTACTTC
CASSFGDRGRETQYF
>-|TRBJ2-5|-|TRBV19
TGTGCCAGTAGTATAGCCGTGGCCGAGACCCAGTACTTC
CASSIAVAETQYF
>once|TRBJ2-5|-|TRBV7-3
TGTGCCAGCAGCTTACGGGGCCCAGGCGTCTTAGAGACCCAGTACTTC
CASSLRGPGVLETQYF
>-|TRBJ2-3|-|TRBV12-5
TGTGCTAGTGGCCTAACCCCCGGGACCCTCACAGATACGCAGTATTTT
CASGLTPGTLTDTQYF
>-|TRBJ1-4|-|TRBV5-1
TGCGCCAGCAGCTTGGCCGGACAAGATGAAAAACTGTTTTTT
CASSLAGQDEKLFF
>-|TRBJ1-6|-|TRBV5-8
TGTGCCAGCAGCTTGGGGGGTAACCCAGATTCACCCCTCCACTTT
CASSLGGNPDSPLHF
>-|TRBJ1-4|TRBD1|TRBV7-8
TGTGCCAGCAGCCAAGCACAGGGGCGCCTCAATGAAAAACTGTTTTTT
CASSQAQGRLNEKLFF
>once|TRBJ1-2|-|TRBV6-6
TGTGCCAGCAGTTCAGGCGGTAACTATGGCTACACCTTC
CASSSGGNYGYTF
>-|TRBJ2-2|TRBD2|TRBV5-4
TGTGCCAGCAGCTCCCTCGATAGCGGGGACATGAACACCGGGGAGCTGTTTTTT
CASSSLDSGDMNTGELFF
>-|TRBJ1-5|-|TRBV10-3
TGTGCAGCGGGGGCCTTCAATCAGCCCCAGCATTTT
CAAGAFNQPQHF
>-|TRBJ1-4|-|TRBV18
TGTGCCAGCTCACCAAATGTGGGAGAAAAACTGTTTTTT
CASSPNVGEKLFF
>-|TRBJ2-1|TRBD2|TRBV6-2/TRBV6-3
TGTGCCAGCAGTTCTAGGACTAGCGGGGGGTCCTACAATGAGCAGTTCTTC
CASSSRTSGGSYNEQFF
>-|TRBJ2-4|TRBD1|TRBV4-1
TGCGCCAGCAGCCAGTTGGGACAGGACAAAAACATTCAGTACTTC
CASSQLGQDKNIQYF
>-|TRBJ2-4|-|TRBV5-1
TGCGCCAGGTCTCAGGGAGGATGGGGCAAAAACATTCAGTACTTC
CARSQGGWGKNIQYF
>-|TRBJ1-6|-|TRBV9
TGTGCCAGCAGCGCCTGGGGACGGAGAAAGCCCCTCCACTTT
CASSAWGRRKPLHF
>-|TRBJ1-1|-|TRBV18
TGTGCCAGCTCACCATCCAGGGGAGACACTGAAGCTTTCTTT
CASSPSRGDTEAFF
>-|TRBJ2-3|TRBD1|TRBV6-5
TGTGCCAGCAGTTTTAGACAGGGTGTAGATACGCAGTATTTT
CASSFRQGVDTQYF
>-|TRBJ2-3|TRBD1|TRBV29-1
TGCAGCGTTGAAAGGGGGACAGGGGGTTGGGATACGCAGTATTTT
CSVERGTGGWDTQYF
>-|TRBJ1-5|-|TRBV2
TGTGCCAGCAGTGAAGAGAGCAATCAGCCCCAGCATTTT
CASSEESNQPQHF
>-|TRBJ1-5|TRBD1|TRBV2
TGTGCCAGCAGTGGGCAGGGGGGGTATCAGCCCCAGCATTTT
CASSGQGGYQPQHF
>-|TRBJ1-6|-|TRBV30
TGTGCCTGGAGTGTAGGGACCGTTAATTCACCCCTCCACTTT
CAWSVGTVNSPLHF
>few|TRBJ1-2|-|TRBV27
TGTGCCAGCAGTCAATACCGGGACATTAACTATGGCTACACCTTC
CASSQYRDINYGYTF
>few|TRBJ1-1|-|TRBV12-5
TGTGCTAGTGGTTTGAAAGGGAACACTGAAGCTTTCTTT
CASGLKGNTEAFF
>-|TRBJ1-2|-|TRBV29-1
TGCAGCGTCTCGGGGCAGCTGTCCTATGGCTACACCTTC
CSVSGQLSYGYTF
>-|TRBJ2-5|-|TRBV11-3
TGTGCCAGCATCCTTAGTGTTGCCCAAGAGACCCAGTACTTC
CASILSVAQETQYF
>-|TRBJ2-1|-|TRBV6-6
TGTGCCAGCAGTCCTCGTCTTAAGGGGGGCACTCTCGCGGAGCAGTTCTTC
CASSPRLKGGTLAEQFF
>-|TRBJ2-2|-|TRBV5-6
TGTGCCAGCAGCTGGCCCCTACAGGAGACGAACACCGGGGAGCTGTTTTTT
CASSWPLQETNTGELFF
>-|TRBJ1-2|-|TRBV5-6
TGTGCCAGCAACTCTCGAATTCAGGGCGATGGCTACACCTTC
CASNSRIQGDGYTF
>-|TRBJ1-2|-|TRBV28
TGTGCCAGCAGCCCCGAAAAAAGAACGTGGGGCTACACCTTC
CASSPEKRTWGYTF
>few|TRBJ2-1|TRBD2|TRBV6-5
TGTGCCAGCACCAAAGCAACTAGCGACGGCAATGAGCAGTTCTTC
CASTKATSDGNEQFF
>few|TRBJ1-6|-|TRBV24-1
TGTGCCACCAGTGATTCTCGGAAGGCAGGTTCAAATTCACCCCTCCACTTT
CATSDSRKAGSNSPLHF
>-|TRBJ2-1|-|TRBV5-1
TGCGCCAGCAGCTTTGATATAGACAGGCGATCCTACAATGAGCAGTTCTTC
CASSFDIDRRSYNEQFF
>-|TRBJ2-1|TRBD2|TRBV4-1
TGCGCCAGCAGCCAAGCGGGGGCTAGCGGGGGGTTGTATGAGCAGTTCTTC
CASSQAGASGGLYEQFF
>-|TRBJ2-5|TRBD2|TRBV2
TGTGCCAGCAGTGAAGCCGGGACTAGCGGGGGGACCCAGTACTTC
CASSEAGTSGGTQYF
>few|TRBJ1-1|TRBD1|TRBV29-1
TGCAGCGTTGAAGTCCGGGACAGGAAAACTGAAGCTTTCTTT
CSVEVRDRKTEAFF
>-|TRBJ1-5|TRBD1|TRBV6-2/TRBV6-3
TGTGCCAGCAGTCTGGACAGGGTGGGCAATCAGCCCCAGCATTTT
CASSLDRVGNQPQHF
>-|TRBJ2-3|-|TRBV7-2
TGTGCCAGCAGCTTAAATTTTGGGACATTACACACAGATACGCAGTATTTT
CASSLNFGTLHTDTQYF
>-|TRBJ1-2|-|TRBV12-3/TRBV12-4
TGTGCCAGCAGTTTCGGGGGATATGGCTACACCTTC
CASSFGGYGYTF